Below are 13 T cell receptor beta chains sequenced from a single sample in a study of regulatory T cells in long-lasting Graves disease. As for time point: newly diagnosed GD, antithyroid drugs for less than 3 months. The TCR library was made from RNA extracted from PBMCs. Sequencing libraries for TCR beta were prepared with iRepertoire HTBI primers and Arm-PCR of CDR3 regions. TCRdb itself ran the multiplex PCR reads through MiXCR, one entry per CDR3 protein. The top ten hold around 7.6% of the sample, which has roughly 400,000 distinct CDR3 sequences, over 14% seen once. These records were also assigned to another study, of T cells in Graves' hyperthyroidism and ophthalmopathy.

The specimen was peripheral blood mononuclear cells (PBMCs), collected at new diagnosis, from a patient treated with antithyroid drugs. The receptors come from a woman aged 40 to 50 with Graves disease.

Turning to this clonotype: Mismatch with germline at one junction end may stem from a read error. CDR3 protein: CAGSLGTGPNSPLHF. CDR3 in DNA: TGTGCCGGCAGCTTAGGGACAGGGCCAAACTCACCCCTCCACTTT. This chain uses TRBV11-2 with TRBJ1-6; 9 bases are a match to TRBD1. In germline, CDR1 is SGHAT, CDR2 FQNNGV. The CDR3 runs 15 residues.

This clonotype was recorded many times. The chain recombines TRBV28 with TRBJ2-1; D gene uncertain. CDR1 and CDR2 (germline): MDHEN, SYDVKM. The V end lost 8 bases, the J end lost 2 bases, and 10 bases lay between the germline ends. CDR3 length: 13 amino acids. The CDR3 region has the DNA TGTGCCAGCGCCTCGCCCCCCTACAATGAGCAGTTCTTC. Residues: CASASPPYNEQFF.

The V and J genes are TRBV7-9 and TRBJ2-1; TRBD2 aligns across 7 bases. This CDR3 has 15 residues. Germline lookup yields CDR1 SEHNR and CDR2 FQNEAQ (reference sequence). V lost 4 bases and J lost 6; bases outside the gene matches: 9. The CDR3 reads CASSSGLVLVNEQFF. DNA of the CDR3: TGTGCCAGCAGCTCAGGACTAGTGTTGGTCAATGAGCAGTTCTTC.

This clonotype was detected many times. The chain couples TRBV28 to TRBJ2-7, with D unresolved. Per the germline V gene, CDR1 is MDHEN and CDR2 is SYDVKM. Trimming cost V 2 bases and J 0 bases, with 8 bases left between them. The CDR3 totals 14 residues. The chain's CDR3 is CASSLKVSSYEQYF. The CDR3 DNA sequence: TGTGCCAGCAGTTTAAAGGTCAGCTCCTACGAGCAGTACTTC.

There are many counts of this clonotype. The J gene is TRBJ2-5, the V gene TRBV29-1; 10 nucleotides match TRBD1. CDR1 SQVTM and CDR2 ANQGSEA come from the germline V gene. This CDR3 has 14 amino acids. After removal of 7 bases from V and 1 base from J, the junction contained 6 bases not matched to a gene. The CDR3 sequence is CSAGTGVGQETQYF. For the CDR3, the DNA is TGCAGCGCTGGGACAGGGGTAGGCCAAGAGACCCAGTACTTC. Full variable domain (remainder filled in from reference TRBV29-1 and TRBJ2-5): SAVISQKPSRDICQRGTSLTIQCQVDSQVTMMFWYRQQPGQSLTLIATANQGSEATYESGFVIDKFPISRPNLTFSTLTVSNMSPEDSSIYLCSAGTGVGQETQYFGPGTRLLVL.

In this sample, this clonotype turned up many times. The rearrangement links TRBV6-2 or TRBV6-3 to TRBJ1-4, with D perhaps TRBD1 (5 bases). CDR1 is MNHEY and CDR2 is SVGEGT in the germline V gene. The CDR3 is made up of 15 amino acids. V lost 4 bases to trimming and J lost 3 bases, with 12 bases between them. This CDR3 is CASSSQGWANEKLFF. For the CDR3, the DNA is TGTGCCAGCAGTTCCCAGGGTTGGGCTAATGAAAAACTGTTTTTT.

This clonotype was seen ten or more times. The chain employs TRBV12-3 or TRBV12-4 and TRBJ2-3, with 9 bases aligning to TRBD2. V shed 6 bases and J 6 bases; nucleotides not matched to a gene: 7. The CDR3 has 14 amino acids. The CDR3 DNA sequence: TGTGCCAGCAGAATGGCGGGAGGGCCCGATACGCAGTATTTT. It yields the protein CASRMAGGPDTQYF.

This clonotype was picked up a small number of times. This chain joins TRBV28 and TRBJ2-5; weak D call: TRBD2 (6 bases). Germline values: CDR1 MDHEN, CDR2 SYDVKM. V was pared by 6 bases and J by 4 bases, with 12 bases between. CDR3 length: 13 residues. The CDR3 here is CASRRLGSETQYF. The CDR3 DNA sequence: TGTGCCAGCAGGCGACTAGGTTCAGAGACCCAGTACTTC.

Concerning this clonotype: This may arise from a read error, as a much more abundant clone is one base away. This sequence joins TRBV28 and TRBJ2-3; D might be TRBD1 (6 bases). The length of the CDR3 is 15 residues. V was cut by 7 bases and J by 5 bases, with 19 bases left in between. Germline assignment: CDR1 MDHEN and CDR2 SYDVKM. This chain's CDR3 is CASTEEGTSIDTQYF. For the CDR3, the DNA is TGTGCCAGCACCGAAGAAGGGACATCCATAGATACGCAGTATTTT.

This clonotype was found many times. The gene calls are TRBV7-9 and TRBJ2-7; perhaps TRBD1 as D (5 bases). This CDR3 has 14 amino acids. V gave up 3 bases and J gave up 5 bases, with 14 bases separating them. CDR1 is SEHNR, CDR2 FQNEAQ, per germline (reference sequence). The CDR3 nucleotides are TGTGCCAGCAGCTTGACAGAGAAACCCCACGAGCAGTACTTC. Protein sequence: CASSLTEKPHEQYF.

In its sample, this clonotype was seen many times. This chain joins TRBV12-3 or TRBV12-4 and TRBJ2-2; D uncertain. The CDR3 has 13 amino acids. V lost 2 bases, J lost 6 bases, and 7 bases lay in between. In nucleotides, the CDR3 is TGTGCCAGCAGTTTAAGTACGGCCGGGGAGCTGTTTTTT. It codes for CASSLSTAGELFF.

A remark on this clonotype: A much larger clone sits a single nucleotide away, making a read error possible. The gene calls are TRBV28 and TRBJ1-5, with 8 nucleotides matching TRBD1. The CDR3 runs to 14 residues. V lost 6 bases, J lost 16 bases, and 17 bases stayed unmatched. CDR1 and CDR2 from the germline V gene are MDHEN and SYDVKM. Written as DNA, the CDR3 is TGTGCCAGCAGGTTGCCCCCCCAGGGGGCGCGACCCCATTTT. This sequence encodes CASRLPPQGARPHF. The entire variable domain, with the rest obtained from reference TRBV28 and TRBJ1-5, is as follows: DVKVTQSSRYLVKRTGEKVFLECVQDMDHENMFWYRQDPGLGLRLIYFSYDVKMKEKGDIPEGYSVSREKKERFSLILESASTNQTSMYLCASRLPPQGARPHFGDGTRLSIL.

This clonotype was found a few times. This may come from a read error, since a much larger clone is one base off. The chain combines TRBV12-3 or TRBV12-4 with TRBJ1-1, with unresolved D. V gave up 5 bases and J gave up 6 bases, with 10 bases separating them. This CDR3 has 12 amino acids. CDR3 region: CASSLSGPEAFF. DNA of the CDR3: TGTGCCAGCAGTCTCTCGGGTCCTGAAGCTTTCTTT.